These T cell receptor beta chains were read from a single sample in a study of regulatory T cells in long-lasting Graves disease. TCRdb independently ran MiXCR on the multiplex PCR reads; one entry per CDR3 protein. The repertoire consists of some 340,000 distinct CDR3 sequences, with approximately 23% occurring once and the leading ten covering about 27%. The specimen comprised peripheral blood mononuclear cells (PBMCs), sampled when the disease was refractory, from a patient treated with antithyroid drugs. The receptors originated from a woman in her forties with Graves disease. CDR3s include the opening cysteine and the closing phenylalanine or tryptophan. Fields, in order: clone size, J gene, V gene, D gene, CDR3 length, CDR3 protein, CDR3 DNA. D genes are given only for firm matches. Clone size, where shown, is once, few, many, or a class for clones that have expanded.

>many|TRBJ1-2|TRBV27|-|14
CASSFGPNDYGYTF
TGTGCCAGCAGTTTCGGACCCAATGATTATGGCTACACCTTC
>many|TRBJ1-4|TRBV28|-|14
CASSLGAFGEKLFF
TGTGCCAGCAGTTTGGGGGCGTTTGGAGAAAAACTGTTTTTT
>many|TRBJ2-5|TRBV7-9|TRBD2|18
CASRSGIPGLAGQETQYF
TGTGCCAGCCGGTCAGGAATCCCCGGACTAGCGGGTCAAGAGACCCAGTACTTC
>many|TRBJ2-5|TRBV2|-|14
CASNLNSGQETQYF
TGTGCCAGCAACCTCAATTCGGGCCAAGAGACCCAGTACTTC
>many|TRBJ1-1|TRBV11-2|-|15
CASRWTGRRNTEAFF
TGTGCCAGCAGATGGACGGGACGGCGGAACACTGAAGCTTTCTTT
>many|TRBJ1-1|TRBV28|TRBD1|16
CASSFRDRIMNTEAFF
TGTGCCAGCAGTTTTAGGGACAGAATCATGAACACTGAAGCTTTCTTT
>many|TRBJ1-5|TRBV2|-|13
CASSPGLKLPQHF
TGTGCCAGCAGCCCCGGGCTTAAGCTGCCCCAGCATTTT
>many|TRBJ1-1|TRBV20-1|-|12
CSVSDVNTEAFF
TGCAGTGTTAGTGACGTAAACACTGAAGCTTTCTTT
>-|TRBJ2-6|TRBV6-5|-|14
CASNYFSGANVLTF
TGTGCCAGCAATTATTTCTCTGGGGCCAACGTCCTGACTTTC
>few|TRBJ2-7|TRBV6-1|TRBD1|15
CASRTTGQGAREQYF
TGTGCCAGCAGGACTACCGGACAGGGGGCAAGAGAGCAGTACTTC
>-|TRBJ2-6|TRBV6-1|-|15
CASSNGGTGANVLTF
TGTGCCAGCAGCAACGGGGGAACTGGGGCCAACGTCCTGACTTTC
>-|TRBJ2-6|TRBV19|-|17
CASIQPLQGTGANVLTF
TGTGCCAGCATTCAACCTCTCCAGGGAACTGGGGCCAACGTCCTGACTTTC
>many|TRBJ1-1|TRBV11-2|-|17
CASSLGSWSVPSFEAFF
TGTGCCAGCAGCTTAGGATCTTGGTCGGTACCCTCGTTTGAAGCTTTCTTT
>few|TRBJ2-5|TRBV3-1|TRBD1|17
CASSQTPGTGGVKTQYF
TGTGCCAGCAGCCAAACGCCTGGGACAGGGGGCGTTAAGACCCAGTACTTC
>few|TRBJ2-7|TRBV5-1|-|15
CASSLDGLGANEQYF
TGCGCCAGCAGCTTGGATGGCTTGGGGGCGAACGAGCAGTACTTC
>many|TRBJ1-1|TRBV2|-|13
CASSETWGTEAFF
TGTGCCAGCAGTGAAACCTGGGGCACTGAAGCTTTCTTT
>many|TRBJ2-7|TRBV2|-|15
CASSDVDSGSYEQYF
TGTGCCAGCAGTGATGTCGACAGTGGCTCCTACGAGCAGTACTTC
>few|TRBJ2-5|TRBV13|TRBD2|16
CASSLPRSGAQETQYF
TGTGCCAGCAGCCTCCCTCGGAGCGGGGCCCAAGAGACCCAGTACTTC
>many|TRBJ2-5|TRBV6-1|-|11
CASGVEETQYF
TGTGCCAGCGGCGTCGAAGAGACCCAGTACTTC
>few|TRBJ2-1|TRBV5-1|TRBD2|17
CASSPKKVTGGLDEQFF
TGCGCCAGCAGCCCGAAGAAGGTTACGGGAGGGCTCGATGAGCAGTTCTTC
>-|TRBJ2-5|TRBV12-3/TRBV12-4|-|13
CASSTGIQETQYF
TGTGCCAGCAGTACCGGGATACAAGAGACCCAGTACTTC
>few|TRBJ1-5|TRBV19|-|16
CASSIGRGGGNQPQHF
TGTGCCAGTAGTATAGGGAGGGGCGGTGGCAATCAGCCCCAGCATTTT
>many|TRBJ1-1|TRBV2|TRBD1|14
CASSGGTASLEAFF
TGTGCCAGCAGTGGAGGGACAGCAAGCCTCGAAGCTTTCTTT
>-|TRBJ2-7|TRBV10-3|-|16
CAISDLGTRSSYEQYF
TGTGCCATCAGTGATCTTGGGACAAGGAGCTCCTACGAGCAGTACTTC